This entry lists 3 T cell receptor beta chains sequenced from one sample in a study of CD8+CD57+ T cells in acquired aplastic anemia. Genomic DNA, the template, was used for profiling of the TCR beta VDJ and CDR3. One entry per CDR3 protein results from TCRdb running MiXCR on the reads. This sample has roughly 93,000 distinct CDR3 sequences; 65% to 70% occur once, and the top ten carry 55% to 65%. Only patients with CD8+CD57+ cell expansion on flow cytometry were chosen for sequencing. Sequenced sample: sorted CD4+, CD8+, or CD8+CD57+ T cells (not recorded which) from PBMCs. The receptors stem from a human donor with aplastic anemia.

This clonotype was observed a few times. The gene calls are TRBV29-1 and TRBJ2-7; D not certain. The CDR3 runs to 14 residues. Germline CDR1 SQVTM, CDR2 ANQGSEA. V lost 5 bases, J lost 0 bases, and 14 bases lay in between. The CDR3 protein is CSVKKVPLSYEQYF. The CDR3, as DNA: TGCAGCGTTAAGAAAGTTCCCCTCTCCTACGAGCAGTACTTC.

Only a few counts were recorded for this clonotype. The chain is built from TRBV25-1 and TRBJ2-7, with unresolved D. Germline V gene lookup returns CDR1 MGHDK and CDR2 SYGVNS. With 8 bases removed from V and 0 bases from J, the gap between germline ends came to 8 bases. CDR3 length: 12 residues. The CDR3 DNA follows: TGTGCCAGCGGGTCAAGCTCCTACGAGCAGTACTTC. The encoded protein is CASGSSSYEQYF.

This chain connects TRBV5-4 to TRBJ2-1; 8 positions agree with TRBD2. The CDR3 totals 17 residues. Trimming took 1 base from V and 4 from J; bases not matched to a gene: 10. Germline CDR1 is SGHNT and CDR2 is YYREEE (reference sequence). The CDR3 DNA follows: TGTGCCAGCAGCTTGCCCAATCGCGGGAGGATATACAATGAGCAGTTCTTC. Translated, it gives CASSLPNRGRIYNEQFF.